Below are 32 T cell receptor beta chains sequenced from a single sample in a study of blood T cells in healthy people across ages. For the second PCR, which ran for about 7 to 11 cycles, a sample-barcoded 5' primer and a J-beta primer mix were used. TCRdb re-derived calls from the 5' RACE reads in MiXCR, one entry per CDR3 protein. The sample lists over 700,000 distinct CDR3 sequences, approximately 55% occurring once. Input material: blood. These TCRs come from a man aged 80 or over in good health.

V gene TRBV5-1 combines with J gene TRBJ2-1; D is possibly TRBD1 (6 bases). Germline CDR1 and CDR2: SGHRS and YFSETQ. The V and J ends lost 3 bases and 6 bases respectively, with 16 bases between them. The CDR3 has 15 residues. CDR3 bases: TGCGCCAGCAGCTCTGACAGGTTGGGACCCAATGAGCAGTTCTTC. Its protein product is CASSSDRLGPNEQFF.

This clonotype came up a few times. This CDR3 is CASSRQIAGVEAKNIQYF. Here the CDR3 DNA reads TGTGCCAGCAGCCGCCAAATAGCGGGAGTAGAAGCCAAAAACATTCAGTACTTC. The rearrangement links TRBV4-2 to TRBJ2-4, with TRBD2 matching 9 bases. The CDR3 consists of 18 residues. From germline, CDR1 is LGHNA and CDR2 YNFKEQ. J gave up 0 bases and V 4 bases, and 10 bases lay outside the gene matches.

The J gene is TRBJ1-1, the V gene TRBV28, with a tentative D call TRBD1 (6 bases). Between the trimmed V and J ends, which lost 6 bases and 8 bases, there was a span of 10 bases. Per germline, CDR1 MDHEN and CDR2 SYDVKM. The CDR3 sequence is 11 residues long. Here the CDR3 reads CASSSDREAFF. CDR3 nucleotides: TGTGCCAGCAGCTCAGACAGGGAAGCTTTCTTT.

The chain uses TRBV6-6 and TRBJ1-1, with D perhaps matching TRBD1 (5 bases). The CDR3 is 14 amino acids. CDR1 and CDR2 (germline): MNHNY, SVGAGI (reference sequence). The V gene lost 2 bases and the J gene lost 1 base, with 8 bases spanning the gap. The CDR3 reads CASSYTGANTEAFF. Written as DNA, the CDR3 is TGTGCCAGCAGTTACACAGGAGCGAACACTGAAGCTTTCTTT.

This clonotype was observed a few times. The chain is built from TRBV15 and TRBJ2-7, with a possible D match to TRBD2 (6 bases). Germline CDR1 LNHNV, CDR2 YYDKDF (reference sequence). Trimming took 0 bases from V and 3 from J, leaving 9 bases between them. This CDR3 spans 14 amino acids. The CDR3 DNA follows: TGTGCCACCAGCAGAGATTATAGCGGCTACGAGCAGTACTTC. Translation gives CATSRDYSGYEQYF.

This chain joins TRBV5-1 and TRBJ2-1; D not certain. The CDR3 sequence is 16 residues long. With 0 bases removed from V and 3 bases from J, the gap between germline ends came to 13 bases. The germline CDR1 and CDR2 sequences are SGHRS and YFSETQ. CDR3 sequence (DNA): TGCGCCAGCAGCTTGGAGCCCGCCTCCGACTACAATGAGCAGTTCTTC. Amino acid sequence: CASSLEPASDYNEQFF.

On this clonotype itself: A much larger clone differs by one base, so this may be a read error. The chain joins TRBV3-1 to TRBJ2-1, with 9 bases fitting TRBD1. The end of the DNA is better explained by TRBJ2-7, so the J call may be wrong. Germline V gene data show CDR1 as LGHDT and CDR2 as YNNKEL (reference sequence). The CDR3 sequence is 15 residues long. In DNA form, the CDR3 reads TGTGCCAGCAGCCGAACAGGGGGCGTAGGCGATGAGCAGTACTTC. It codes for CASSRTGGVGDEQYF.

This chain connects TRBV2 to TRBJ2-5; 8 nucleotides align to TRBD1. CDR3 length: 15 residues. CDR1 is SNHLY and CDR2 is FYNNEI in the germline V gene. The V gene end was trimmed by 6 bases and the J gene end by 5 bases; junction bases not matched to a gene: 11. DNA of the CDR3: TGTGCCAGCAGCGATATCGACAGGGGTGGCGAGACCCAGTACTTC. It codes for CASSDIDRGGETQYF.

V usage is TRBV5-1 and J usage is TRBJ1-4; 7 positions agree with TRBD1. Germline values: CDR1 SGHRS, CDR2 YFSETQ. V shed 4 bases, J shed 4 bases, and the junction held 10 bases outside the gene matches. This CDR3 comprises 16 residues. CDR3 sequence (DNA): TGCGCCAGCAGCCCCGCTGGCGACAGGGATAATGAAAAACTGTTTTTT. Translating gives CASSPAGDRDNEKLFF. Variable domain in full (rest from reference TRBV5-1 and TRBJ1-4): KAGVTQTPRYLIKTRGQQVTLSCSPISGHRSVSWYQQTPGQGLQFLFEYFSETQRNKGNFPGRFSGRQFSNSRSEMNVSTLELGDSALYLCASSPAGDRDNEKLFFGSGTQLSVL.

The genes are TRBV20-1 and TRBJ2-1, with D perhaps being TRBD1 or TRBD2 (5 bases each). Trimming shortened V by 0 bases and J by 3 bases, and 27 bases separated the two germline ends. CDR3 size: 20 residues. Germline-derived CDR1 and CDR2 are DFQATT and SNEGSKA (reference sequence). CDR3 DNA sequence: TGCAGTGCTAGAGATCAAGGAGTGAGGGGTTTGGCAGGTGTCTACAATGAGCAGTTCTTC. It specifies CSARDQGVRGLAGVYNEQFF.

The chain combines TRBV29-1 with TRBJ2-5; D is perhaps TRBD1 (6 bases). The V and J ends lost 7 bases and 2 bases respectively, with 11 bases between them. The CDR3 runs to 12 residues. Germline V gene sequence: CDR1 SQVTM, CDR2 ANQGSEA. The CDR3 protein is CSGGLPQETQYF. CDR3 DNA sequence: TGCAGCGGGGGGCTACCGCAAGAGACCCAGTACTTC.

The J gene is TRBJ2-3, the V gene TRBV20-1; the D gene is possibly TRBD2 (6 bases). Germline V gene lookup returns CDR1 DFQATT and CDR2 SNEGSKA (reference sequence). The CDR3 spans 15 residues. The ends were cut back, 3 bases at V and 0 bases at J, with 13 bases in the middle. Written as DNA, the CDR3 is TGCAGTGCTAGCAGTAGCGGAACTAGCACAGATACGCAGTATTTT. This encodes CSASSSGTSTDTQYF.

The chain recombines TRBV18 with TRBJ2-1; D possibly corresponds to TRBD1 (5 bases). This CDR3 contains 14 residues. Deletions cut 6 bases from V and 6 bases from J, with 15 bases between. Germline loops: CDR1 KGHSH, CDR2 LQKENI. CDR3 nucleotides: TGTGCCAGCTCCACTTCAACAGGAAGCAATGAGCAGTTCTTC. Its protein is CASSTSTGSNEQFF.

This clonotype was detected once. The rearrangement links TRBV4-1 to TRBJ2-1; tentative D call: TRBD2 (6 bases). Germline values: CDR1 MGHRA, CDR2 YSYEKL. The CDR3 length is 16 residues. Trimming cost V 3 bases and J 7 bases, with 19 bases left between them. For the CDR3, the DNA is TGCGCCAGCAGCCACCCGAGTGGGGGAGGTATAAATGAGCAGTTCTTC. Translating it yields CASSHPSGGGINEQFF.

This chain uses TRBV6-1 with TRBJ2-6, with 7 bases lining up with TRBD1. After removal of 5 bases from V and 0 bases from J, the junction contained 16 bases not matched to a gene. This CDR3 region has 20 residues. CDR1 and CDR2 (germline): MNHNS, SASEGT. CDR3 protein: CASSQRRLGQASSGANVLTF. The CDR3 coding sequence is TGTGCCAGCAGTCAGAGGAGGCTTGGACAGGCCAGCTCTGGGGCCAACGTCCTGACTTTC.

This clonotype occurred once. The chain has TRBV6-1 and TRBJ1-2; 8 nucleotides match TRBD1. This CDR3 spans 16 amino acids. CDR1 and CDR2 (germline): MNHNS, SASEGT. The V and J ends lost 4 bases and 7 bases, in that order; junction bases with no gene match: 14. The CDR3, as DNA: TGTGCCAGCAGTGGGACAGGGTCCATTGCCATTACTGGCTACACCTTC. Translated: CASSGTGSIAITGYTF.

The genes are TRBV4-2 and TRBJ2-1, with 12 bases matching TRBD2. Germline values: CDR1 LGHNA, CDR2 YNFKEQ. The CDR3 contains 17 residues. Trimming took 5 bases from V and 2 from J; bases not matched to a gene: 7. CDR3 amino acids: CASSYSGTSGPYNEQFF. CDR3 bases: TGTGCCAGCAGCTACTCCGGGACTAGCGGGCCCTACAATGAGCAGTTCTTC.

The chain links TRBV20-1 to TRBJ2-3; maybe TRBD2 (6 bases). The CDR3 is 12 amino acids. The germline gives CDR1 DFQATT, CDR2 SNEGSKA (reference sequence). V was cut by 4 bases and J by 14 bases, with 19 bases left in between. CDR3 bases: TGCAGTGCTACACTGGCCGGGGGAGACGCGTATTTT. This gives the protein CSATLAGGDAYF.

The CDR3 reads CSVRLAGVISYEQYF. CDR3 nucleotides: TGCAGCGTTCGGCTAGCGGGAGTTATCTCCTACGAGCAGTACTTC. J is TRBJ2-7 and V is TRBV29-1; 10 bases fit TRBD2. The length of the CDR3 is 15 residues. V lost 5 bases, J lost 0 bases, and 7 bases stayed unmatched. In germline, CDR1 is SQVTM, CDR2 ANQGSEA.

V gene TRBV12-3 or TRBV12-4 combines with J gene TRBJ2-3, with no clear D. This CDR3 has 11 amino acids. With 5 bases removed from V and 6 bases from J, the gap between germline ends came to 6 bases. The CDR3 region has the DNA TGTGCCAGCAGTGAATGTGATACGCAGTATTTT. Residues: CASSECDTQYF.

The chain is built from TRBV20-1 and TRBJ2-3; D not resolved. The CDR3 is 14 amino acids. Trimming cost V 5 bases and J 6 bases, with 18 bases left between them. Germline lookup yields CDR1 DFQATT and CDR2 SNEGSKA (reference sequence). This chain's CDR3 is CSAPGLGHRDTQYF. In DNA form, the CDR3 reads TGCAGTGCTCCCGGGTTGGGTCATAGGGATACGCAGTATTTT.

V usage is TRBV5-1 and J usage is TRBJ2-5; 7 bases align to TRBD2. J gave up 4 bases and V 2 bases, and 8 bases lay outside the gene matches. The CDR3 loop spans 15 amino acids. Germline V gives CDR1 SGHRS, CDR2 YFSETQ. DNA for the CDR3: TGCGCCAGCAGCTTTTTGGCGGGAGATGGAGAGACCCAGTACTTC. Protein sequence: CASSFLAGDGETQYF.

The genes are TRBV5-1 and TRBJ2-1; a possible D gene is TRBD2 (6 bases). The V and J ends lost 1 base and 13 bases respectively, with 18 bases between them. The CDR3 has 14 amino acids. Per the germline V gene, CDR1 is SGHRS and CDR2 is YFSETQ. In nucleotides, the CDR3 is TGCGCCAGCAGCTTGCAGGGACTCCAAGAGACCCAGTTCTTC. Translation: CASSLQGLQETQFF.

V is TRBV10-3 and J is TRBJ2-7, with 11 bases fitting TRBD2. V shed 6 bases, J shed 6 bases, and the junction held 10 bases outside the gene matches. The CDR3 contains 15 residues. From germline, CDR1 is ENHRY and CDR2 SYGVKD. The CDR3, as DNA: TGTGCCATCAGGGGCACTAGCGGGAGCCCAGGCGAGCAGTACTTC. It encodes CAIRGTSGSPGEQYF.

V is TRBV5-1 and J is TRBJ2-1; D may be TRBD2 (6 bases). The CDR3 runs 16 residues. The germline V gene encodes CDR1 SGHRS and CDR2 YFSETQ. Trimming shortened V by 0 bases and J by 2 bases, and 12 bases separated the two germline ends. This chain's CDR3 is CASSLALAKAYNEQFF. CDR3 DNA: TGCGCCAGCAGCTTGGCCCTAGCGAAAGCCTACAATGAGCAGTTCTTC.

This sequence joins TRBV24-1 and TRBJ2-4; 12 bases are shared with TRBD1. Germline CDR1 KGHDR, CDR2 SFDVKD. The CDR3 covers 16 residues. V lost 2 bases to trimming and J lost 6 bases; unmatched junction nucleotides: 4. CDR3 residues: CATSDSGQGAGNIQYF. For the CDR3, the DNA is TGTGCCACCAGTGATTCGGGACAGGGGGCTGGAAACATTCAGTACTTC.

The CDR3 loop reads CASSLGAGGIYEQFF. In DNA, the CDR3 is TGTGCCAGCAGTTTAGGGGCGGGGGGGATTTATGAGCAGTTCTTC. The J gene is TRBJ2-1, the V gene TRBV27, with 9 bases identical to TRBD2. The V gene's germline CDR1 is MNHEY and CDR2 SMNVEV (reference sequence). The CDR3 spans 15 residues. The J segment lost 8 bases and the V segment lost 2 bases, leaving 7 bases of the junction unmatched.

The chain is built from TRBV20-1 and TRBJ2-1; no definite D call. Trimming left V 6 bases short and J 12 bases short, with 27 bases between. Germline V gives CDR1 DFQATT, CDR2 SNEGSKA (reference sequence). The CDR3 runs to 15 residues. CDR3 sequence reads: CSAPPLGGHVKLQFF. DNA for the CDR3: TGCAGTGCCCCGCCCCTAGGCGGCCATGTAAAGTTGCAGTTCTTC.

CDR3 sequence: CASRPKREGLRDTQYF. The CDR3 DNA reads TGTGCCAGCAGACCTAAGCGGGAGGGCCTGCGAGATACGCAGTATTTT. The chain combines TRBV12-3 or TRBV12-4 with TRBJ2-3, with 10 bases that match TRBD2. This CDR3 is built from 16 residues. The ends lost 6 bases at V and 5 bases at J; junction bases unmatched: 11.

The chain uses TRBV20-1 and TRBJ2-3; 9 bases agree with TRBD2. The V segment lost 0 bases and the J segment 1 base; nucleotides outside the gene matches: 2. Germline V CDR1 and CDR2: DFQATT, SNEGSKA (reference sequence). This CDR3 spans 15 amino acids. CDR3 sequence reads: CSARDSGSGTDTQYF. CDR3 coding DNA: TGCAGTGCTAGAGATAGCGGGAGTGGCACAGATACGCAGTATTTT.

This clonotype was detected only a few times. The chain combines TRBV5-1 with TRBJ2-7; tentatively, D is TRBD1 (5 bases). V gave up 2 bases and J gave up 4 bases, with 16 bases separating them. The germline V gene has CDR1 SGHRS and CDR2 YFSETQ. The CDR3 spans 15 residues. CDR3: CASSLGPGSLYEQYF. The DNA for the CDR3 is TGCGCCAGCAGCTTAGGGCCAGGGTCTCTATACGAGCAGTACTTC.

The chain employs TRBV6-5 and TRBJ2-5; no clear D gene. Germline-derived CDR1 and CDR2 are MNHEY and SVGAGI. Trimming left V 6 bases short and J 11 bases short, with 25 bases between. This CDR3 contains 15 residues. The CDR3 loop reads CASRQDHSSYNEQYF. CDR3 in DNA: TGTGCCAGCAGGCAGGACCACTCCTCCTACAATGAGCAGTACTTC.